This T cell receptor (beta chain) was identified during a study of shared clonotypes between healthy human individuals. Clones were sequenced by immunoSEQ multiplex PCR, and TCRdb holds only the in-frame ones, with some missing. The sample lists some 1 million clones; approximately 70% were seen once. This clone was seen more than once but under ten times. Looked up from germline, CDR1 is KGHSH and CDR2 is LQKENI. This CDR3 comprises 18 residues. V lost 3 bases and J lost 3; bases outside the gene matches: 12. The material sequenced was memory CD4+ T cells sorted from blood. Subset defined: CD45RA-negative fraction. This sequence was found in a man aged 18 to 30 in good health. The rearrangement links TRBV18 to TRBJ2-2; 8 nucleotides match TRBD2. CDR3 sequence: CASSPRSSGLADTGELFF. The CDR3 bases are TGTGCCAGCTCACCTAGGAGCTCCGGACTAGCCGACACCGGGGAGCTGTTTTTT. Full variable domain (outside the CDR3, taken from reference TRBV18 and TRBJ2-2): NAGVMQNPRHLVRRRGQEARLRCSPMKGHSHVYWYRQLPEEGLKFMVYLQKENIIDESGMPKERFSAEFPKEGPSILRIQQVVRGDSAAYFCASSPRSSGLADTGELFFGEGSRLTVL.